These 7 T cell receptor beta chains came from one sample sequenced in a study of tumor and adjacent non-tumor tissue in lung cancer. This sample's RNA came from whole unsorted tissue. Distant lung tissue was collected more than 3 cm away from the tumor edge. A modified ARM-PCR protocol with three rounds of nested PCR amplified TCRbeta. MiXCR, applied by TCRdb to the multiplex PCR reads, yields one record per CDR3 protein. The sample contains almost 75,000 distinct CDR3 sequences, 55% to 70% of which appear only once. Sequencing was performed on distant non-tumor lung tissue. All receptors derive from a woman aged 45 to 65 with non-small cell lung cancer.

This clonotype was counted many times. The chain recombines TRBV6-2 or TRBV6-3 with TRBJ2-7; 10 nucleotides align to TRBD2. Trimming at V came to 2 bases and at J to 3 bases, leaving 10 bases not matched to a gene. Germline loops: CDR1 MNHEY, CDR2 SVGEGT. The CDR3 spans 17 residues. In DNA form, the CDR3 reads TGTGCCAGCAGTTACACCGCTAGCGGGAGTTGGGGCTACGAGCAGTACTTC. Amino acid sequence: CASSYTASGSWGYEQYF.

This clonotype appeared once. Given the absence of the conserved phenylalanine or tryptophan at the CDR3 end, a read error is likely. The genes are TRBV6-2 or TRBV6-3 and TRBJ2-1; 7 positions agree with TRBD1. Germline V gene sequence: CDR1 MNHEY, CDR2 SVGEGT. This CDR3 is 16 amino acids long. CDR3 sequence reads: CANRPRTGLSCNEQFL. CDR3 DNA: TGTGCCAACAGACCAAGGACAGGACTCTCCTGCAATGAGCAGTTCCTC.

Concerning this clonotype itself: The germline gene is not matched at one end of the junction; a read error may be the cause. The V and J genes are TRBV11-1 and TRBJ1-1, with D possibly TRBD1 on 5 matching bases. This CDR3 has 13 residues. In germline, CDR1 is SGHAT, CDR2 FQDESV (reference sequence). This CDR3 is CVSMDMDGTEAFF. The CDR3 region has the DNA TGTGTCAGCATGGACATGGACGGCACTGAAGCTTTCTTT.

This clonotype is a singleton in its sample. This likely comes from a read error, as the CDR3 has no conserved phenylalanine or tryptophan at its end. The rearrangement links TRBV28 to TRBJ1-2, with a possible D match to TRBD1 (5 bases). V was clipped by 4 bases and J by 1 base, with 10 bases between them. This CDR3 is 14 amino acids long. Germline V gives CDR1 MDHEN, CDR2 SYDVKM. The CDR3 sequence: CASSSQTVNYGYTL. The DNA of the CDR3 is TGTGCCAGCAGTTCCCAGACAGTTAACTATGGCTACACCCTC.

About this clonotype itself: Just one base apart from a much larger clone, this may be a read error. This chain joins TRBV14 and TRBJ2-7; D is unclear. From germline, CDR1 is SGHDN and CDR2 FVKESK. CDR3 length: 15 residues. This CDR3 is CANSPEGWGTYEQYF. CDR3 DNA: TGTGCCAACAGCCCAGAAGGGTGGGGAACCTACGAGCAGTACTTC.

DNA of the CDR3: TGCAGTGCTAGAAATCTAAGCGGGAGTACTGATACGCAGTATTTT. It translates to CSARNLSGSTDTQYF. The chain couples TRBV20-1 to TRBJ2-3; TRBD2 agrees at 8 bases. CDR1 is DFQATT, CDR2 SNEGSKA, per germline (reference sequence). The CDR3 covers 15 residues. V trimming: 2 bases; J trimming: 6 bases; junction bases outside the gene matches: 10.

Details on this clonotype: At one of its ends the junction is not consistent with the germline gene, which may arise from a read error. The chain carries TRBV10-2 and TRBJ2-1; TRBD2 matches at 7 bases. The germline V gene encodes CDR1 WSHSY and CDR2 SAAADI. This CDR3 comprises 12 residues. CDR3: CTSREGQGDQFF. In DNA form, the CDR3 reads TGCACCAGCAGGGAGGGGCAGGGTGACCAGTTCTTC.